Listed below are T cell receptor beta chains from one sample, sequenced in a study of blood T cell repertoires in COVID-19. Sequencing was performed with immunoSEQ multiplex PCR; in TCRdb, only in-frame clones are kept and a portion is missing. This table holds roughly 79,000 clones, approximately 78% found once. Sequencing was performed on peripheral blood. The receptors stem from a human donor in a cohort sampled during active COVID-19. Both conserved end residues are part of each CDR3. The D gene is left open where the match is weak. A clone size is listed for some rows: how often the clone was seen (once, few, many), or a class if it is expanded.

v_gene	j_gene	abundance	d_gene	CDR3nt	CDR3aa
TRBV5-1	TRBJ1-2	few	-	TGCGCCAGCAGCTTCGACAGTAGTTATGGCTACACCTTC	CASSFDSSYGYTF
TRBV20-1	TRBJ2-5	-	-	TGCGGCCCCGGGATCAAAGAGACCCAGTACTTC	CGPGIKETQYF
TRBV19	TRBJ2-2	-	-	TGTGCCAGTAGTATAGATCCTACGGGGGCGAACACCGGGGAGCTGTTTTTT	CASSIDPTGANTGELFF
TRBV28	TRBJ1-1	once	TRBD1	TGTGCCAGCAGTTTAGACAGGGATCTGGGAGCTTTCTTT	CASSLDRDLGAFF
TRBV9	TRBJ1-2	-	TRBD1	TGTGCCAGCAGCGTAGGTGGGACAGGTCAATCTCCTAACTATGGCTACACCTTC	CASSVGGTGQSPNYGYTF
TRBV19	TRBJ1-5	-	TRBD1	TGTGCCAGTATCGGGACAGGGGAAAGTCAGCCCCAGCATTTT	CASIGTGESQPQHF
TRBV10-3	TRBJ2-7	-	-	TGTGCCATCAGTGAGTCGGGGGGGCGTGACGAGCAGTACTTC	CAISESGGRDEQYF
TRBV19	TRBJ2-7	-	TRBD1	TGTGCCAGTACTCCGGGACAGGGGTACTACGAGCAGTACTTC	CASTPGQGYYEQYF
TRBV4-3	TRBJ1-2	-	-	TGCGCCAGCAGCCAAGGGTACAGGGTCTCAAGCTATGGCTACACCTTC	CASSQGYRVSSYGYTF
TRBV25-1	TRBJ2-7	once	TRBD1	TGTGCCAGCAGTGAATTCCCGACAGGGGATTACGAGCAGTACTTC	CASSEFPTGDYEQYF
TRBV19	TRBJ2-3	-	TRBD2	TGTGCCAGTAGTATCGGGGGGGAGGGCACAGATACGCAGTATTTT	CASSIGGEGTDTQYF
TRBV7-2	TRBJ2-7	-	-	TGTGCCAGCAGCAAGGCGGTTTCCTACGAGCAGTACTTC	CASSKAVSYEQYF
TRBV7-9	TRBJ1-2	-	-	TGTGCCAGCAGCTTAGATAACAGTGGGTGTTTC	CASSLDNSGCF
TRBV3-1/TRBV3-2	TRBJ2-1	-	-	TGTGCCAGCAGCCGTCAATACAATGAGCAGTTCTTC	CASSRQYNEQFF
TRBV5-4	TRBJ1-6	-	TRBD1	TGTGCCAGCAGCTTGGGGGACAGGAACAATTCACCCCTCCACTTT	CASSLGDRNNSPLHF
TRBV5-1	TRBJ2-7	-	-	TGCGCCAGCAGCCCTGAGGGTAGCTACGAGCAGTACTTC	CASSPEGSYEQYF
TRBV29-1	TRBJ1-1	few	TRBD1	TGCAGCGTCTCAATTCTAACAGGGGACACTGAAGCTTTCTTT	CSVSILTGDTEAFF
TRBV5-1	TRBJ1-1	few	-	TGCGCCAGCAGCTCACAGGGATCGAACACTGAAGCTTTCTTT	CASSSQGSNTEAFF
TRBV2	TRBJ1-1	-	-	TGTGCCAGCAGGGACGGGCAGGGAATGAACACTGAAGCTTTCTTT	CASRDGQGMNTEAFF
TRBV6-5	TRBJ2-6	-	-	TGTGCCAGCAGTTCACAGGGAGCTGGGGCCAACGTCCTGACTTTC	CASSSQGAGANVLTF
TRBV6-2/TRBV6-3	TRBJ2-7	-	-	TGTGCCAGCAGTTTTACGACAGGACAACTCTACGAGCAGTACTTC	CASSFTTGQLYEQYF
TRBV3-1/TRBV3-2	TRBJ1-5	-	-	TGTGCCAGCAGCCAGTCCCATTATCAGCCCCAGCATTTT	CASSQSHYQPQHF
TRBV6-5	TRBJ2-7	-	-	TGTGCCAGCAATAGAAATGCCTACGAGCAGTACTTC	CASNRNAYEQYF
TRBV5-4	TRBJ2-3	-	TRBD2	TGTGCCAGCAGCACCCCCGGGACTAGCGGGGAAAGCACAGATACGCAGTATTTT	CASSTPGTSGESTDTQYF
TRBV5-1	TRBJ2-1	-	TRBD1	TGCGCCAGCAGCAAAGCCGGGACAGGGGGCCGGGAGCAGTTCTTC	CASSKAGTGGREQFF
TRBV5-4	TRBJ1-3	few	TRBD1	TGTGCCAGCAGCTCCGTGGGAGTTAAGCAGGGGGCCTCAGGAAACACCATATATTTT	CASSSVGVKQGASGNTIYF
TRBV7-9	TRBJ1-1	-	-	TGTGCCAGCACCCCTAGCGCTGAAGCTTTCTTT	CASTPSAEAFF
TRBV29-1	TRBJ2-3	-	-	TGCAGCGTCCCCGCTGGGTCACAGGATACGCAGTATTTT	CSVPAGSQDTQYF
TRBV7-2	TRBJ1-3	-	-	TGTGCCAGCAGCTTAGGAGTCTCTGGAAACACCATATATTTT	CASSLGVSGNTIYF
TRBV29-1	TRBJ1-2	-	-	TGCAGCGTCTGGGGGGGTGAGGGCTACACCTTC	CSVWGGEGYTF
TRBV4-2	TRBJ2-3	-	TRBD2	TGTGCCAGCAGCCCTCGGACTAGCGGGGGGACAGATACGCAGTATTTT	CASSPRTSGGTDTQYF
TRBV5-1	TRBJ2-7	-	-	TGCGCCAGCAGCTTGGACACATTATACGAGCAGTACTTC	CASSLDTLYEQYF
TRBV5-1	TRBJ1-6	-	-	TGCGCCAGCAGTATCTCAGGGGAAGGTTCACCCCTCCACTTT	CASSISGEGSPLHF